Given below is one T cell receptor beta chain in context. The antigen is undetermined. V was clipped by 1 base and J by 2 bases; unmatched bases: 4. Germline V gives CDR1 MDHEN, CDR2 SYDVKM. This CDR3 has 15 amino acids. The data derive from a study of siplizumab effects on memory and regulatory T cells. Whole-study findings and limits: The mapping of alloreactive clones to unstimulated subsets covered only a minor fraction of them. Proliferating siplizumab-culture Tregs lacked confirmation of suppressive function. Alloreactive sequences tracing back to unstimulated CD4+ memory cells fell significantly with siplizumab.

Assay used: immunoSEQ multiplex PCR; TCRdb lists only in-frame clones, some missing. The table includes 70,000 to 95,000 clones, approximately 93% detected once. The source material was CD8+ T cells sorted from blood. This clonotype originated in a human donor in good health. The chain uses TRBV28 and TRBJ2-7; TRBD1 aligns across 8 bases. This CDR3 is CASSLSGTGPYEQYF. Here the CDR3 DNA reads TGTGCCAGCAGTTTATCCGGGACAGGACCCTACGAGCAGTACTTC.